The subject of this entry is one T cell receptor beta chain. These data come from a study of blood T cell repertoires in COVID-19. Across the whole study: The United States, Italy and Spain supplied acute and convalescent COVID-19 samples. T cells, B-cell-depleted T cells, or PBMCs provided the cDNA or gDNA that served as material.

Looked up from germline, CDR1 is SGHDT and CDR2 is YYEEEE. The V end lost 4 bases, the J end lost 2 bases, and 7 bases lay between the germline ends. This CDR3 is 12 amino acids long. In the source study's methods: Reference gene primer amplification gave estimated nucleated cell counts. Measured with immunoSEQ multiplex PCR; TCRdb has only the in-frame clones, and not every one. V, J and clone size reflect that table, while D and trimming were determined from the DNA. The repertoire holds about 200,000 clones, 80% to 90% seen once, with 0.6% to 0.9% in the top ten. The sample taken for sequencing was peripheral blood. The gene calls are TRBV5-6 and TRBJ2-7; D remains unclear. This TCR was recovered from a woman in her 70s with acute or convalescent COVID-19. As DNA, the CDR3 is TGTGCCAGCAGCCTCTCCCCCTACGAGCAGTACTTC. It specifies CASSLSPYEQYF.